One TCR beta chain is described in this entry. This clone was observed a handful of times. The target of this receptor is not known. The junction departs from the called germline gene at one end, perhaps through a read error. Taken from cysteine to phenylalanine, the CDR3 has 14 residues. CDR3 DNA is the only sequence kept; it has 42 bases, read in frame from the first base. Sequences SGDLS (CDR1) and YYNGEE (CDR2) are obtained from the germline V gene. TCR beta CDR3 regions were sequenced from DNA using the immunoSEQ Assay. The source study handled its data this way. T cell density was computed as TCR beta template counts normalized to usable DNA estimated by amplifying housekeeping genes. The preseqR package was used to estimate richness by extrapolating to 400,000 templates for PBMC samples and to 120,000 templates for tissue samples. Clonality was calculated as one minus Pielou's evenness. To identify tissue-enriched TCRs, differential abundance testing was run on productive amino-acid clonotypes with a minimum total count of 5 and an alpha of 0.1. The Jaccard Index and the Morisita Overlap Index were used to measure how much the repertoires overlapped between compartments. TCR beta CDR3s were clustered by GLIPH together with public tetramer-defined viral CDR3s, and at least three viral sequences plus V-gene enrichment were required for viral motifs. TCRdb obtained this table from immuneACCESS and retained in-frame rearrangements with V and J assigned. These tables miss some clones; where compared with another copy, unresolved V genes account for less than half of the shortfall, and the remainder is unexplained. Clonal size and the V and J genes are those of that table, whereas D and trimming came from the DNA. The table for this sample lists under 1,500 clones; over 30% of them were counted only once. The ten largest make up over 8% of the sample.

The sample originates from a study of T cells in localized non-small cell lung cancer (dated by TCRdb to the early 2020s). Concerning the study at large: Comparing tumors with uninvolved tumor-adjacent lungs, the study looked at the T cell repertoires of around 250 patients with early-stage NSCLC. The cohort consisted of approximately 240 treatment-naive NSCLC patients whose localized lung tumors had been resected. The mean age of the NSCLC patients was about 70 years, with 120 to 150 men and 95 to 110 women.

At diagnosis, tumor, uninvolved tumor-adjacent lung and peripheral blood were collected and then preserved as a mix of FFPE and fresh-frozen material. The paper as a whole reports these results and caveats: Multi-region tumor sequencing was not performed, so intratumor heterogeneity could not be excluded. Because the study design was exploratory, TCR variables were selected using unadjusted p-values without false-discovery rate correction. The highest T cell clonality was observed in uninvolved tumor-adjacent lung, where clonality exceeded that of tumor, suggesting that antigenic responses were more focused in uninvolved tumor-adjacent lung. Higher T cell density in blood was associated with longer overall survival, whereas higher clonality in adjacent lung was associated with shorter survival. Of the top 100 tumor clones, a median of roughly 57 were detected in paired uninvolved adjacent lung; around 30 were also among that lung's top 100.

This TCR was sampled from a male donor older than 55 with stage I squamous cell lung carcinoma. The sequencing used lung tumor tissue, collected before any cancer treatment. The chain is made from TRBV9 and TRBJ2-5; possibly the D gene is TRBD1, per 6 matching bases. The bases read TGTGTCAGCAGGGGATGGTCGTACCAAGAGACCCAGTACTTC. Its translation is CVSRGWSYQETQYF. Where the CDR3 stops, the reference TRBV9 and TRBJ2-5 genes take over; the full variable domain is DSGVTQTPKHLITATGQRVTLRCSPRSGDLSVYWYQQSLDQGLQFLIQYYNGEERAKGNILERFSAQQFPDLHSELNLSSLELGDSALYFCVSRGWSYQETQYFGPGTRLLVL.